This record covers a single TCR beta chain. The antigen is unknown. The data derive from a study of cytomegalovirus exposure and HLA in healthy donors. Study observations and caveats: In a later analysis, V- and J-gene trimming of beta chains associated with a DCLRE1C missense variant, replicated independently.

In the PCR, 60 Vbeta and 13 Jbeta primers were used. Assay: immunoSEQ multiplex PCR; the TCRdb copy retains only in-frame clones and omits some. The sample lists tens of thousands of clones; approximately 69% were seen once. Deletions cut 3 bases from V and 5 bases from J, with 10 bases between. The CDR3 has 12 amino acids. Germline V CDR1 and CDR2: GTSNPN, SVGIG (reference sequence). The rearrangement uses TRBV30 and TRBJ1-1, with D possibly being TRBD1 (6 bases). This receptor was identified in a woman aged 50 to 65 in good health and CMV-seropositive. Sequencing was carried out using PBMCs. Written as DNA, the CDR3 is TGTGCCTGGAGCTCCAGGGGAACTGAAGCTTTCTTT. It yields the protein CAWSSRGTEAFF.